These 24 T cell receptor beta chains were all obtained from the same sample, sequenced in a study of control samples from healthy donors and cancer patients (dated by TCRdb to 2019 to 2021). Libraries came from the immunoSEQ multiplex PCR assay. TCRdb took over this immuneACCESS table, retaining in-frame rearrangements with V and J assigned. Such tables are incomplete; in checked studies, under half of the missing clones stem from an unresolved V gene, and the remainder is unexplained. The sample table contains 45,000 to 60,000 clones; only one count was recorded for roughly 87% of them. Together, the top ten hold over 12% of the sample. The specimen sequenced was PBMCs. These receptors were taken from a man in his 60s with head and neck cancer.

This chain connects TRBV29-1 to TRBJ1-2; D is undetermined. CDR1 and CDR2 (germline): SQVTM, ANQGSEA. Trimming took 1 base from V and 1 from J, leaving 4 bases between them. There are 12 residues in the CDR3. CDR3 residues: CSVEADNYGYTF. CDR3 bases: TGCAGCGTTGAAGCGGATAACTATGGCTACACCTTC.

This clone has a single count. V is TRBV24-1 and J is TRBJ2-1; 10 bases map to TRBD2. This CDR3 is 17 amino acids long. CDR1 KGHDR and CDR2 SFDVKD come from the germline V gene. Trimming cost V 5 bases and J 6 bases; bases outside gene matches: 12. CDR3 region: CATSAPAERGGRNEQFF. In nucleotides, the CDR3 is TGTGCCACCAGTGCCCCGGCCGAGCGGGGGGGCCGCAATGAGCAGTTCTTC.

The rearrangement uses TRBV5-1 and TRBJ1-6; D unclear. In germline, CDR1 is SGHRS, CDR2 YFSETQ. The CDR3 runs to 19 residues. V dropped 4 bases and J dropped 0 bases, with 20 bases sitting between them. In nucleotides, the CDR3 is TGCGCCAGCAGCGTCGAACTGAGGAGGCTCAGCTCCTATAATTCACCCCTCCACTTT. This translates into CASSVELRRLSSYNSPLHF.

In DNA, the CDR3 is TGCGCCAGCAGCTTGGAGGTCGGCGGTTCCAGCACAGATACGCAGTATTTT. Translating gives CASSLEVGGSSTDTQYF. The gene calls are TRBV5-1 and TRBJ2-3; D gene unclear. CDR1 is SGHRS and CDR2 is YFSETQ in the germline V gene. V shed 0 bases and J shed 0 bases, with 14 bases lying between them. This CDR3 spans 17 amino acids.

This clone was found once. This chain connects TRBV4-2 to TRBJ2-2, with 14 bases that match TRBD2. Germline assignment: CDR1 LGHNA and CDR2 YNFKEQ. The junction had 4 bases not matched to a gene; V was cut back by 1 base and J by 6 bases. The CDR3 is 17 amino acids. The CDR3 nucleotides are TGTGCCAGCAGCCAAGCGACTAGCGGGGGGGCCGCCGGGGAGCTGTTTTTT. Translation: CASSQATSGGAAGELFF.

The V and J genes are TRBV3-1 (or the pseudogene TRBV3-2) and TRBJ1-2; 7 bases are shared with TRBD1. Germline loops: CDR1 LGHDT, CDR2 YNNKEL (reference sequence). This CDR3 region has 16 residues. With V trimmed by 2 bases and J by 5 bases, 11 bases remained unmatched. The CDR3 bases are TGTGCCAGCAGCCAAACCCCGACAGGGAACTCATATGGCTACACCTTC. This encodes CASSQTPTGNSYGYTF.

The chain has TRBV27 and TRBJ2-4; the D call may be TRBD1 or TRBD2 (6 bases each). The CDR3 runs to 16 residues. Trimming took 4 bases from V and 2 from J, leaving 15 bases between them. Germline V gene sequence: CDR1 MNHEY, CDR2 SMNVEV (reference sequence). This CDR3 reads CASSSLGGVTKNIQYF. The DNA of the CDR3 is TGTGCCAGCAGTTCTTTGGGGGGCGTCACCAAAAACATTCAGTACTTC.

The V call is TRBV6-6, the J call TRBJ1-3; a possible D gene is TRBD1 (6 bases). This CDR3 is 13 amino acids long. Germline CDR1 reads MNHNY; CDR2 reads SVGAGI (reference sequence). Trimming removed 6 bases from V and 4 bases from J, with 10 bases in between. This CDR3 is CASRPGAGNTIYF. The DNA for the CDR3 is TGTGCCAGCAGACCAGGGGCCGGAAACACCATATATTTT.

This sequence joins TRBV19 and TRBJ1-5; 8 bases agree with TRBD1. Germline V gene sequence: CDR1 LNHDA, CDR2 SQIVND (reference sequence). This CDR3 has 14 residues. After removal of 7 bases from V and 6 bases from J, the junction contained 8 bases not matched to a gene. The CDR3 spells CASTSDREGQPQHF. DNA for the CDR3: TGTGCCAGTACCTCGGACAGGGAGGGTCAGCCCCAGCATTTT.

This chain links TRBV6-2 or TRBV6-3 with TRBJ1-6; D unclear. Trimming shortened V by 2 bases and J by 7 bases, and 6 bases separated the two germline ends. Germline V gives CDR1 MNHEY, CDR2 SVGEGT. The CDR3 totals 13 residues. CDR3 region: CASSYTQNSPLHF. CDR3 coding DNA: TGTGCCAGCAGTTACACGCAGAATTCACCCCTCCACTTT.

The rearrangement joins TRBV2 to TRBJ2-3; D may be TRBD2 (6 bases). From germline, CDR1 is SNHLY and CDR2 FYNNEI. This CDR3 spans 14 amino acids. V was clipped by 3 bases and J by 7 bases, with 14 bases between them. DNA of the CDR3: TGTGCCAGCAGTGATTGGGACTCGTCCCATACGCAGTATTTT. It codes for CASSDWDSSHTQYF.

The chain joins TRBV13 to TRBJ2-3; D not resolved. CDR3 length equals 13 residues. Germline V gene data show CDR1 as PRHDT and CDR2 as FYEKMQ (reference sequence). The V and J ends lost 5 bases and 5 bases respectively, with 11 bases between them. CDR3 region: CASSPFGLDTQYF. The CDR3 coding sequence is TGTGCCAGCAGCCCGTTTGGGCTAGATACGCAGTATTTT.

The chain couples TRBV6-5 to TRBJ1-3; D unresolved. V lost 8 bases and J lost 3, with 8 bases in between. CDR1 MNHEY and CDR2 SVGAGI come from the germline V gene. The CDR3 contains 12 residues. The CDR3 DNA reads as TGTGCCAGCCACTCATTTGGAAACACCATATATTTT. Translated, it gives CASHSFGNTIYF.

The rearrangement joins TRBV7-2 to TRBJ1-1, with D hard to call. Germline CDR1 SGHTA, CDR2 FQGNSA. V was pared by 0 bases and J by 6 bases, with 11 bases between. This CDR3 comprises 14 residues. Written as DNA, the CDR3 is TGTGCCAGCAGCTTAGCGCTCGGGGTGTCTGAAGCTTTCTTT. Translating gives CASSLALGVSEAFF.

Remarks on this clone: The junction and the germline gene differ at one end; a read error may be behind it. V gene TRBV7-7 combines with J gene TRBJ2-5, with a possible D match to TRBD2 (6 bases). Germline CDR1 SSHAT, CDR2 FNYEAQ (reference sequence). The CDR3 has 15 amino acids. CDR3 nucleotide sequence: TGTGCTAGCAGCTTAGCGGTGGCGGGGTTAGAAACCCAGTACTTC. The encoded protein is CASSLAVAGLETQYF.

The chain carries TRBV5-4 and TRBJ2-1; the match to TRBD2 covers 7 bases. The germline gives CDR1 SGHNT, CDR2 YYREEE (reference sequence). The V segment lost 4 bases and the J segment 0 bases; nucleotides outside the gene matches: 4. There are 15 residues in the CDR3. CDR3 DNA sequence: TGTGCCAGCAGCAGCGGGGCTAGCTCCTACAATGAGCAGTTCTTC. This codes for CASSSGASSYNEQFF.

This clone was detected only a few times. This sequence joins TRBV5-1 and TRBJ2-1; D possibly corresponds to TRBD2 (6 bases). CDR3 length equals 14 residues. The germline gives CDR1 SGHRS, CDR2 YFSETQ. Between the trimmed V and J ends, which lost 4 bases and 5 bases, there was a span of 13 bases. The CDR3 DNA is TGCGCCAGCAGCGACCCTGGGGGGAACAATGAGCAGTTCTTC. Amino acid sequence: CASSDPGGNNEQFF.

This chain connects TRBV12-5 to TRBJ1-5; unclear D gene. Germline V gene sequence: CDR1 LGHNT, CDR2 FRNRAP. The CDR3 runs to 15 residues. The V end lost 2 bases, the J end lost 0 bases, and 8 bases lay between the germline ends. CDR3 protein: CASGLNLYSNQPQHF. The CDR3 region has the DNA TGTGCTAGTGGTTTGAATCTATATAGCAATCAGCCCCAGCATTTT.

The chain carries TRBV7-9 and TRBJ2-3, with no clear D. V was cut by 3 bases and J by 7 bases, with 8 bases left in between. This CDR3 is built from 12 residues. Germline lookup yields CDR1 SEHNR and CDR2 FQNEAQ (reference sequence). The CDR3: CASSFSSNTQYF. For the CDR3, the DNA is TGTGCCAGCAGCTTTTCATCGAATACGCAGTATTTT.

The gene calls are TRBV30 and TRBJ1-5; no reliable D call. Trimming pared 1 base from V and 0 bases from J, leaving 7 bases between. The CDR3 runs to 14 residues. CDR1 and CDR2 (germline): GTSNPN, SVGIG (reference sequence). CDR3 DNA sequence: TGTGCCTGGAGTGCGGAGATTAGCAATCAGCCCCAGCATTTT. It translates to CAWSAEISNQPQHF.

The gene calls are TRBV30 and TRBJ2-7, with 9 nucleotides matching TRBD1. Unmatched junction bases numbered 6, after V lost 4 bases and J lost 2 bases. The CDR3 totals 14 residues. Germline lookup yields CDR1 GTSNPN and CDR2 SVGIG (reference sequence). CDR3 sequence: CAWKADRGPYEQYF. The CDR3 DNA sequence: TGTGCCTGGAAAGCGGACAGGGGTCCCTACGAGCAGTACTTC.

This CDR3 reads CSVVQGSPPGYTF. The CDR3 DNA sequence: TGCAGCGTTGTGCAGGGGTCCCCGCCAGGCTACACCTTC. The genes are TRBV29-1 and TRBJ1-2, with D possibly TRBD1 on 6 matching bases. The CDR3 consists of 13 residues. The V gene's germline CDR1 is SQVTM and CDR2 ANQGSEA. Between the trimmed V and J ends, which lost 4 bases and 8 bases, there was a span of 17 bases.

The chain carries TRBV7-8 and TRBJ1-1; weak D call: TRBD1 (5 bases). The CDR3 extends over 12 amino acids. Deletions cut 1 base from V and 11 bases from J, with 11 bases between. Germline CDR1 is SGHVS and CDR2 is FQNEAQ. The CDR3 is CASSLDQGRAFF. The CDR3 coding sequence is TGTGCCAGCAGCTTAGATCAGGGACGGGCTTTCTTT.

This chain links TRBV27 with TRBJ2-6; D remains unclear. This CDR3 is built from 16 residues. V dropped 6 bases and J dropped 2 bases, with 14 bases sitting between them. CDR1 and CDR2 (germline): MNHEY, SMNVEV (reference sequence). The CDR3 reads CASSPYQAPGANVLTF. The DNA for the CDR3 is TGTGCCAGCAGCCCTTATCAGGCCCCTGGGGCCAACGTCCTGACTTTC. The full variable domain, in which reference TRBV27 and TRBJ2-6 provide the parts outside the CDR3, is EAQVTQNPRYLITVTGKKLTVTCSQNMNHEYMSWYRQDPGLGLRQIYYSMNVEVTDKGDVPEGYKVSRKEKRNFPLILESPSPNQTSLYFCASSPYQAPGANVLTFGAGSRLTVL.